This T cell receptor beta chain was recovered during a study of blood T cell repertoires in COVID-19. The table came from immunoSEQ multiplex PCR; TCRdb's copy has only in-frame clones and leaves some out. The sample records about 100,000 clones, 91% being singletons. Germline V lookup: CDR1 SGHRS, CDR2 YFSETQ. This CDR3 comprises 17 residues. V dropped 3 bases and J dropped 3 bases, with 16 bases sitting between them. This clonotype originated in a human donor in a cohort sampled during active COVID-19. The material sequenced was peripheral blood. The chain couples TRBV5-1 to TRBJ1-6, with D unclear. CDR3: CASSYTTSVSYNSPLHF. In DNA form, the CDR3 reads TGCGCCAGCAGCTATACCACGAGTGTTAGCTATAATTCACCCCTCCACTTT.